This entry concerns a single TCR beta chain. Its antigen is unknown. The data stem from a study of cytomegalovirus exposure and HLA in healthy donors. General study findings and limits: Indistinguishable V segments such as TRBV6-2 and TRBV6-3 were excluded. Earlier analysis found most TCR beta V segments productive about 87% or about 30% of the time.

Germline CDR1 ENHRY, CDR2 SYGVKD. The CDR3 has 16 amino acids. The donors comprised healthy bone marrow donors. It was with 60 Vbeta and 13 Jbeta primers that the PCR ran. The protocol was immunoSEQ multiplex PCR, while the TCRdb copy is restricted to in-frame clones and leaves out a portion. The sample lists 75,000 to 90,000 clones; 60% to 85% were seen once. This chain connects TRBV10-3 to TRBJ2-5; TRBD1 aligns across 9 bases. The end of the DNA aligns better with TRBJ2-7, so the J call may be wrong. The sequence was collected from a male donor in good health and CMV-seropositive. Sequencing was done on a sample of PBMCs. CDR3 DNA sequence: TGTGCCATCAGTGAGCCTGGACAGGGGACCTCCTACGAGCAGTACTTC. Translation gives CAISEPGQGTSYEQYF.